This paragraph covers one TCR beta chain sequence. Repertoires were generated with immunoSEQ multiplex PCR, while TCRdb's copy carries only in-frame clones and drops some. This sample carries approximately 250,000 clones, more than 70% of them seen once, and the ten largest clones take around 1.2%. The data were obtained in a study of blood T cell repertoires in COVID-19. For the study at large: Donors in the United States, Italy and Spain gave samples during acute or convalescent COVID-19.

What was sequenced was PBMCs or T cells enriched from blood (not recorded which). The clonotype originates from a woman aged 40 to 55 with acute COVID-19.

The CDR3 loop reads CASSQDLGGNPEKLFF. DNA of the CDR3: TGTGCCAGCAGCCAAGATCTAGGGGGTAATCCTGAAAAACTGTTTTTT. The rearrangement joins TRBV3-1 (or the pseudogene TRBV3-2) to TRBJ1-4; a weak D match, TRBD1 (6 bases). This CDR3 contains 16 residues. V was pared by 0 bases and J by 7 bases, with 15 bases between. Germline CDR1 and CDR2: LGHDT and YNNKEL (reference sequence).